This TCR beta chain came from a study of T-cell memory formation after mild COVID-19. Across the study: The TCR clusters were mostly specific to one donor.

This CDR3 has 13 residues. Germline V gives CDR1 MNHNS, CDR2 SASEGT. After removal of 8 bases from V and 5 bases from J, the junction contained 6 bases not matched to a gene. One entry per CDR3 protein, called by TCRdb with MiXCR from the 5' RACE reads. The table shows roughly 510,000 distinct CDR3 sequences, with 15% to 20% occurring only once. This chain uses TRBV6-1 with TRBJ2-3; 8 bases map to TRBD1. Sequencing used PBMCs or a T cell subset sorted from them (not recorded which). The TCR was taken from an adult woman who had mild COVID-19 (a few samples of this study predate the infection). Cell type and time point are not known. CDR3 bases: TGTGCCAGCTTACAGGGGGTTCAAGATACGCAGTATTTT. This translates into CASLQGVQDTQYF.